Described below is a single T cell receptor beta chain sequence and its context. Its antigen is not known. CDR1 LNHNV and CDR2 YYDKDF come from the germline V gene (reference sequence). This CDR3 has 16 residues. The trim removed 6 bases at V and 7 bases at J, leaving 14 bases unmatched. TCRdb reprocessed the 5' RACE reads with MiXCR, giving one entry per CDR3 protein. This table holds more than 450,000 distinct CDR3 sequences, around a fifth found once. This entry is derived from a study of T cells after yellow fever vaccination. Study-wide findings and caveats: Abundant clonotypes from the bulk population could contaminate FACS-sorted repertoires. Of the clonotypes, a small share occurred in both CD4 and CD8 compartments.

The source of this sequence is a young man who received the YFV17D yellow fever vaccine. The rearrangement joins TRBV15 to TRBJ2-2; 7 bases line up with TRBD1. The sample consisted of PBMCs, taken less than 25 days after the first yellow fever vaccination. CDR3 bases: TGTGCCACCAGAGGGGGCGGCCGGGCAGGGATCGGGGAGCTGTTTTTT. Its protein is CATRGGGRAGIGELFF.